A single sample gave rise to the 30 T cell receptor beta chains below, sequenced in a study of cytomegalovirus exposure and HLA in healthy donors. Assay: immunoSEQ multiplex PCR; the TCRdb copy retains only in-frame clones and omits some. The sample records tens of thousands of clones, 80% to 90% being singletons. The sequenced material came from PBMCs. Receptors originate from a woman younger than 35 in good health and CMV-seronegative.

The V call is TRBV2, the J call TRBJ1-1; D not certain. V shed 7 bases and J shed 0 bases, with 15 bases lying between them. The germline CDR1 and CDR2 sequences are SNHLY and FYNNEI. This CDR3 has 15 amino acids. The DNA for the CDR3 is TGTGCCAGCATTATAACACTAACCATGAACACTGAAGCTTTCTTT. This translates into CASIITLTMNTEAFF.

The chain has TRBV28 and TRBJ1-2, with D possibly TRBD1 on 5 matching bases. V shed 9 bases and J shed 8 bases, with 16 bases lying between them. Per germline, CDR1 MDHEN and CDR2 SYDVKM. CDR3 length: 12 residues. The CDR3 here is CARYDSSRGYTF. The CDR3 bases are TGTGCCAGATATGACAGCTCCAGGGGCTACACCTTC.

This rearrangement joins TRBV2 to TRBJ1-3; D perhaps matches TRBD1 (5 bases). V gave up 4 bases and J gave up 4 bases, with 20 bases separating them. The length of the CDR3 is 17 residues. Germline lookup yields CDR1 SNHLY and CDR2 FYNNEI. The CDR3 loop reads CASSVRMTVDYGNTIYF. CDR3 in DNA: TGTGCCAGCAGTGTACGAATGACAGTGGATTACGGAAACACCATATATTTT.

V and J are TRBV28 and TRBJ2-1; a possible D gene is TRBD2 (6 bases). The CDR3 loop spans 16 amino acids. Trimming stripped 7 bases from V and 5 bases from J, with 21 bases between. Per germline, CDR1 MDHEN and CDR2 SYDVKM. CDR3: CASKIATAGTNNEQFF. The CDR3 bases are TGTGCCAGCAAAATAGCGACGGCGGGAACGAACAATGAGCAGTTCTTC.

The V call is TRBV5-1, the J call TRBJ1-1; TRBD1 matches 7 bases. J gave up 2 bases and V 4 bases, and 5 bases lay outside the gene matches. The CDR3 spans 14 residues. Germline CDR1 and CDR2: SGHRS and YFSETQ. CDR3 in amino acids: CASSLGTVNTEAFF. The CDR3 DNA sequence: TGCGCCAGCAGCCTAGGGACAGTTAACACTGAAGCTTTCTTT.

The genes are TRBV9 and TRBJ1-1; TRBD1 matches 8 bases. The V segment lost 5 bases and the J segment 0 bases; nucleotides outside the gene matches: 12. This CDR3 region has 17 residues. Germline loops: CDR1 SGDLS, CDR2 YYNGEE. CDR3 sequence: CASRGRTGNPMNTEAFF. CDR3 in DNA: TGTGCCAGCAGAGGGAGGACAGGGAACCCTATGAACACTGAAGCTTTCTTT.

The chain couples TRBV19 to TRBJ2-1, with D possibly matching TRBD2 (6 bases). The CDR3 has 15 amino acids. The germline V and J ends were trimmed by 0 bases and 0 bases, with 6 bases remaining between them. Germline loops: CDR1 LNHDA, CDR2 SQIVND (reference sequence). CDR3 bases: TGTGCCAGTAGTATAGACGGGAGCTCCTACAATGAGCAGTTCTTC. It yields the protein CASSIDGSSYNEQFF.

The chain employs TRBV5-4 and TRBJ1-2; D possibly corresponds to TRBD1 (6 bases). V dropped 1 base and J dropped 8 bases, with 12 bases sitting between them. Germline V gene lookup returns CDR1 SGHNT and CDR2 YYREEE (reference sequence). This CDR3 spans 13 amino acids. The CDR3 nucleotides read TGTGCCAGCAGCTTGACAGGGTCTGACGGCTACACCTTC. It encodes CASSLTGSDGYTF.

Here the CDR3 DNA reads TGTGCCAGCAGGCCGGGACACAGCTACGAGCAGTACTTC. It encodes CASRPGHSYEQYF. V usage is TRBV27 and J usage is TRBJ2-7; D possibly corresponds to TRBD1 (6 bases). The CDR3 has 13 residues. The germline V and J ends were trimmed by 6 bases and 3 bases, with 12 bases remaining between them. CDR1 is MNHEY and CDR2 is SMNVEV in the germline V gene (reference sequence).

Here the CDR3 DNA reads TGCGCCAGCAGCCAATTAGCGTCGGGGGAGACCCAGTACTTC. This encodes CASSQLASGETQYF. The chain joins TRBV4-3 to TRBJ2-5; the D gene is possibly TRBD2 (5 bases). Germline CDR1 and CDR2: LGHNA and YSLEER. The V gene lost 2 bases and the J gene lost 5 bases, with 12 bases spanning the gap. The CDR3 covers 14 residues.

The chain couples TRBV5-6 to TRBJ2-3; TRBD2 agrees at 7 bases. Germline V CDR1 and CDR2: SGHDT, YYEEEE. J was trimmed by 2 bases and V by 6 bases; bases with no gene match: 6. The CDR3 contains 14 residues. The CDR3 nucleotides read TGTGCCAGCATCCTTCGGGGGGACACAGATACGCAGTATTTT. It is translated as CASILRGDTDTQYF.

The V and J genes are TRBV18 and TRBJ2-1; a weak D match, TRBD1 (5 bases). V dropped 3 bases and J dropped 5 bases, with 11 bases sitting between them. Germline V lookup: CDR1 KGHSH, CDR2 LQKENI. The CDR3 covers 14 residues. As DNA, the CDR3 is TGTGCCAGCTCACCGAGGACAATTGACAATGAGCAGTTCTTC. Translated, it gives CASSPRTIDNEQFF.

J is TRBJ1-4 and V is TRBV7-2; TRBD1 agrees at 9 bases. V trimming: 7 bases; J trimming: 7 bases; junction bases outside the gene matches: 13. CDR3 length: 16 amino acids. Germline V CDR1 and CDR2: SGHTA, FQGNSA. CDR3 protein: CASTISGTGFGEKLFF. For the CDR3, the DNA is TGTGCCAGCACCATTTCCGGGACAGGGTTCGGTGAAAAACTGTTTTTT.

The rearrangement uses TRBV10-1 and TRBJ1-1; D call uncertain. Germline V gene data show CDR1 as WNHNN and CDR2 as SYGVQD (reference sequence). The CDR3 has 13 amino acids. Trimming pared 6 bases from V and 2 bases from J, leaving 10 bases between. CDR3 in amino acids: CASSDGRNTEAFF. CDR3 DNA: TGCGCCAGCAGCGATGGGAGAAACACTGAAGCTTTCTTT.

The chain has TRBV1 and TRBJ2-7; the table assigns TRBD2, which was not confirmed against the DNA. TRBV1 constitutes a pseudogene. The CDR3 is made up of 21 amino acids. The CDR3 protein is CTSSPKSNFMAGSTFNYEQYF. The CDR3 nucleotides read TGCACCAGCAGCCCAAAATCCAATTTTATGGCCGGGAGTACCTTTAACTACGAGCAGTACTTC.

The chain has TRBV14 and TRBJ2-1; no clear D gene. Trimming pared 1 base from V and 6 bases from J, leaving 16 bases between. The CDR3 extends over 16 amino acids. The V gene's germline CDR1 is SGHDN and CDR2 FVKESK. CDR3 in DNA: TGTGCCAGCAGCCAAGCCGCCCCATTGGTCAGCAATGAGCAGTTCTTC. This codes for CASSQAAPLVSNEQFF.

CDR3 loop: CASSSGGPASQYF. CDR3 in DNA: TGTGCCAGCAGCTCCGGGGGACCCGCCTCCCAGTATTTT. The gene calls are TRBV7-2 and TRBJ2-3; D is perhaps TRBD2 (6 bases). Germline CDR1 SGHTA, CDR2 FQGNSA. The CDR3 has 13 residues. V dropped 4 bases and J dropped 12 bases, with 17 bases sitting between them.

The V call is TRBV27, the J call TRBJ1-2; 10 bases are shared with TRBD1. V shed 4 bases and J 8 bases; nucleotides not matched to a gene: 13. The CDR3 extends over 16 amino acids. Germline V gene data show CDR1 as MNHEY and CDR2 as SMNVEV (reference sequence). CDR3 sequence reads: CASSSYRGQGVGGYTF. The CDR3 nucleotides read TGTGCCAGCAGTTCCTACCGAGGACAGGGGGTGGGGGGCTACACCTTC.

This chain uses TRBV10-3 with TRBJ1-2; D unresolved. Per germline, CDR1 ENHRY and CDR2 SYGVKD. The CDR3 contains 17 residues. V dropped 0 bases and J dropped 2 bases, with 16 bases sitting between them. The CDR3 loop is CAISESRELVENYGYTF. In nucleotides, the CDR3 is TGTGCCATCAGTGAGTCACGGGAATTAGTTGAGAACTATGGCTACACCTTC.

The chain's CDR3 is CASSFMAGTGGFVSPLHF. The DNA for the CDR3 is TGTGCCAGCAGCTTCATGGCTGGGACAGGGGGGTTTGTGTCACCCCTCCACTTT. V is TRBV7-8 and J is TRBJ1-6; 11 bases agree with TRBD1. The CDR3 sequence is 18 residues long. J lost 10 bases, V lost 3 bases, and 14 bases had no gene match. Germline V gives CDR1 SGHVS, CDR2 FQNEAQ.

The gene calls are TRBV18 and TRBJ1-1; TRBD1 matches at 9 bases. The V and J ends lost 3 bases and 0 bases, in that order; junction bases with no gene match: 5. The CDR3 has 16 residues. Germline V gene sequence: CDR1 KGHSH, CDR2 LQKENI. CDR3 DNA: TGTGCCAGCTCACCGGGACAGGGAAGGGTGAACACTGAAGCTTTCTTT. This translates into CASSPGQGRVNTEAFF. Full variable domain (rest looked up from reference TRBV18 and TRBJ1-1): NAGVMQNPRHLVRRRGQEARLRCSPMKGHSHVYWYRQLPEEGLKFMVYLQKENIIDESGMPKERFSAEFPKEGPSILRIQQVVRGDSAAYFCASSPGQGRVNTEAFFGQGTRLTVV.

This chain uses TRBV4-3 with TRBJ1-2, with TRBD1 matching 8 bases. The CDR3 spans 15 residues. From germline, CDR1 is LGHNA and CDR2 YSLEER. Trimming took 4 bases from V and 3 from J; bases not matched to a gene: 7. CDR3 amino acids: CASSLIKTGDYGYTF. The CDR3 coding sequence is TGCGCCAGCAGCCTTATTAAGACAGGGGACTATGGCTACACCTTC.

The CDR3, as DNA: TGTGCCAGCAGCGAAGGGGGTGAAAAACTGTTTTTT. Translated, it gives CASSEGGEKLFF. The chain employs TRBV9 and TRBJ1-4; D may be TRBD1 (6 bases). Looked up from germline, CDR1 is SGDLS and CDR2 is YYNGEE. This CDR3 contains 12 residues. The V gene lost 3 bases and the J gene lost 7 bases, with 7 bases spanning the gap. Based on the CDR3 plus reference TRBV9 and TRBJ1-4, the full variable domain is DSGVTQTPKHLITATGQRVTLRCSPRSGDLSVYWYQQSLDQGLQFLIQYYNGEERAKGNILERFSAQQFPDLHSELNLSSLELGDSALYFCASSEGGEKLFFGSGTQLSVL.

This sequence joins TRBV12-2 and TRBJ1-1; TRBD1 is the table's D call, not checked against the DNA. TRBV12-2 is shown as a pseudogene. The CDR3 totals 14 residues. The CDR3 DNA follows: TGTGCAAGTCACACAACAGGGCCATGGGCTGAAGCTTTCTTT. Translating gives CASHTTGPWAEAFF.

The V gene is TRBV4-1, the J gene TRBJ2-7; TRBD1 is a possible D gene (5 bases). The V end lost 0 bases, the J end lost 0 bases, and 18 bases lay between the germline ends. CDR1 is MGHRA, CDR2 YSYEKL, per germline. This CDR3 has 18 amino acids. The CDR3 sequence: CASSQDFQSARGSYEQYF. In DNA, the CDR3 is TGCGCCAGCAGCCAAGATTTCCAATCGGCTAGGGGCTCCTACGAGCAGTACTTC.

The chain recombines TRBV4-1 with TRBJ2-3; 11 bases match TRBD2. Germline CDR1 and CDR2: MGHRA and YSYEKL. The CDR3 totals 17 residues. With V trimmed by 4 bases and J by 4 bases, 10 bases remained unmatched. The CDR3 bases are TGCGCCAGCAGCCGGGACGGTAGCGGGGGGGCGGCAGATACGCAGTATTTT. As protein: CASSRDGSGGAADTQYF.

CDR3 sequence (DNA): TGTGCCAGTAGTACGCCGGGACTAGCGGGGGGAAACCAAGAGACCCAGTACTTC. This gives the protein CASSTPGLAGGNQETQYF. The genes are TRBV19 and TRBJ2-5, with 15 bases fitting TRBD2. Germline V gene sequence: CDR1 LNHDA, CDR2 SQIVND (reference sequence). V lost 4 bases to trimming and J lost 0 bases; unmatched junction nucleotides: 6. The CDR3 has 18 residues. Full variable domain (outside the CDR3, taken from reference TRBV19 and TRBJ2-5): DGGITQSPKYLFRKEGQNVTLSCEQNLNHDAMYWYRQDPGQGLRLIYYSQIVNDFQKGDIAEGYSVSREKKESFPLTVTSAQKNPTAFYLCASSTPGLAGGNQETQYFGPGTRLLVL.

The CDR3 nucleotides are TGCGCCAGCAGCCAAGACGAACTAGCGGGGGGGCCTAATGAGCAGTTCTTC. It is translated as CASSQDELAGGPNEQFF. J is TRBJ2-1 and V is TRBV4-3; 13 nucleotides match TRBD2. The CDR3 is made up of 17 amino acids. Germline CDR1 LGHNA, CDR2 YSLEER. The J segment lost 7 bases and the V segment lost 0 bases, leaving 6 bases of the junction unmatched.

The V call is TRBV15, the J call TRBJ2-1, with a tentative D call TRBD1 (5 bases). Germline V gene sequence: CDR1 LNHNV, CDR2 YYDKDF (reference sequence). V was shortened by 3 bases and J by 4 bases, with 10 bases between the two germline ends. This CDR3 is 14 amino acids long. The CDR3 DNA reads as TGTGCCACCAGCAGCCGCGACAGATACAATGAGCAGTTCTTC. It yields the protein CATSSRDRYNEQFF.

The chain carries TRBV7-8 and TRBJ1-1, with D possibly matching TRBD1 (6 bases). The CDR3 length is 13 residues. Germline CDR1 is SGHVS and CDR2 is FQNEAQ. V was trimmed by 7 bases and J by 5 bases, leaving 14 bases between them. The CDR3 DNA sequence: TGTGCCAGCAACCGAGGGGGGGGGACTGAAGCTTTCTTT. It is translated as CASNRGGGTEAFF.